This section outlines one T cell receptor (beta chain) sequence together with its context. What it recognizes is unknown. Any history of autoimmune disease or systemic immunosuppression disqualified patients. V lost 0 bases to trimming and J lost 0 bases, with 6 bases between them. Germline V gene lookup returns CDR1 GTSNPN and CDR2 SVGIG (reference sequence). The length of the CDR3 is 14 residues. TCRdb keeps only in-frame clones here, not all; method: immunoSEQ multiplex PCR. The sample lists tens of thousands of clones; around 93% were seen once. The entry originates in a study of OX40 agonist ivuxolimab in advanced cancers. Background on the study: Those enrolled were around 87% male, with a mean age of roughly 62 years and ages from roughly 20 to 90. Regarding the study as a whole: At doses 0.1 to 3.0 mg/kg, CD4+ and CD8+ clones expanded.

This TCR was sampled from an adult with an advanced solid tumor such as melanoma, head and neck, liver or kidney cancer. The sample was CD4+ or CD8+ T cells sorted from blood, taken in a trial of the OX40 agonist ivuxolimab. V usage is TRBV30 and J usage is TRBJ1-3; D call uncertain. The CDR3 loop reads CAWSVSHSGNTIYF. As DNA, the CDR3 is TGTGCCTGGAGTGTCTCGCACTCTGGAAACACCATATATTTT.